These 19 T cell receptor beta chains came from one sample sequenced in a study of shared clonotypes between healthy human individuals. Method: immunoSEQ multiplex PCR; TCRdb's copy keeps in-frame clones and lacks some. The sample contains about 2 million clones, roughly 94% of which appear only once. The sequenced material came from naive CD4+ T cells sorted from blood. As for subset: CD45RA+ positively selected. The receptors stem from a man aged 18 to 29 in good health.

This chain connects TRBV5-6 to TRBJ2-3; D is ambiguous. The CDR3 runs to 12 residues. Trimming shortened V by 1 base and J by 7 bases, and 7 bases separated the two germline ends. Per germline, CDR1 SGHDT and CDR2 YYEEEE. In DNA form, the CDR3 reads TGTGCCAGCAGCTTGATCGCGTATACGCAGTATTTT. This encodes CASSLIAYTQYF.

There are a few counts of this clone. Other DNA sequences within the sample encode an identical CDR3. The chain combines TRBV5-1 with TRBJ1-1, with D unresolved. The CDR3 covers 12 residues. CDR1 is SGHRS, CDR2 YFSETQ, per germline. V was pared by 5 bases and J by 1 base, with 6 bases between. The CDR3 coding sequence is TGCGCCAGCAGTACGGCGAACACTGAAGCTTTCTTT. Its protein product is CASSTANTEAFF.

The chain employs TRBV6-1 and TRBJ1-5, with D possibly matching TRBD1 (5 bases). The CDR3 runs to 17 residues. CDR1 and CDR2 from the germline V gene are MNHNS and SASEGT. V lost 1 base to trimming and J lost 7 bases, with 20 bases between them. CDR3 loop: CASSEGGFIPGRQPQHF. CDR3 coding DNA: TGTGCCAGCAGTGAAGGGGGGTTTATTCCGGGCAGGCAGCCCCAGCATTTT.

The chain combines TRBV9 with TRBJ2-3; 12 bases line up with TRBD2. V lost 7 bases, J lost 3 bases, and 6 bases stayed unmatched. This CDR3 comprises 15 residues. Germline values: CDR1 SGDLS, CDR2 YYNGEE. CDR3 region: CASGKLAGGTDTQYF. Here the CDR3 DNA reads TGTGCCAGCGGGAAACTAGCGGGAGGTACAGATACGCAGTATTTT. The full variable domain, with the rest looked up from reference TRBV9 and TRBJ2-3, is DSGVTQTPKHLITATGQRVTLRCSPRSGDLSVYWYQQSLDQGLQFLIQYYNGEERAKGNILERFSAQQFPDLHSELNLSSLELGDSALYFCASGKLAGGTDTQYFGPGTRLTVL.

This clone was recorded only once. Different DNA sequences within this sample yield the same CDR3. The CDR3 region has the DNA TGTGCCAGCAGTGAATCCGCCAACTATGGCTACACCTTC. Protein sequence: CASSESANYGYTF. The rearrangement uses TRBV6-1 and TRBJ1-2; D unresolved. Germline V gives CDR1 MNHNS, CDR2 SASEGT. This CDR3 contains 13 residues. V shed 2 bases and J shed 2 bases, with 6 bases lying between them.

The gene calls are TRBV6-1 and TRBJ1-5; D is perhaps TRBD1 (6 bases). This CDR3 comprises 18 residues. Germline V lookup: CDR1 MNHNS, CDR2 SASEGT. Trimming took 4 bases from V and 0 from J, leaving 19 bases between them. The CDR3 coding sequence is TGTGCCAGCAGTGGGGGGACACTACTGTCAAATAGCAATCAGCCCCAGCATTTT. It specifies CASSGGTLLSNSNQPQHF.

As regards this clone: At the DNA level, this CDR3 is encoded by other sequences in the same sample as well. J is TRBJ2-5 and V is TRBV10-3, with D possibly being TRBD2 (5 bases). V was pared by 2 bases and J by 2 bases, with 6 bases between. This CDR3 comprises 13 residues. Germline assignment: CDR1 ENHRY and CDR2 SYGVKD. For the CDR3, the DNA is TGTGCCATCAGTGAGCGGGATCAAGAGACCCAGTACTTC. Its protein product is CAISERDQETQYF.

The chain joins TRBV6-1 to TRBJ2-7, with D possibly matching TRBD1 (7 bases). The CDR3 sequence is 13 residues long. V lost 8 bases and J 2 bases, leaving 13 bases between the germline ends. The germline V gene has CDR1 MNHNS and CDR2 SASEGT. The CDR3 nucleotides are TGTGCCAGCGGAGGAGGGGGCCCCTACGAGCAGTACTTC. Translated, it gives CASGGGGPYEQYF.

About this clone: This sample also contains other DNA sequences that code for the same CDR3. In DNA form, the CDR3 reads TGCGCCAGCAGCCAGAACAATGAGCAGTTCTTC. Amino acid sequence: CASSQNNEQFF. This chain connects TRBV5-1 to TRBJ2-1; no clear D gene. Trimming left V 4 bases short and J 5 bases short, with 4 bases between. The CDR3 spans 11 residues. Per germline, CDR1 SGHRS and CDR2 YFSETQ.

The chain couples TRBV7-2 to TRBJ2-6; D uncertain. The CDR3 consists of 19 residues. V lost 7 bases to trimming and J lost 1 base, with 23 bases between them. CDR1 is SGHTA, CDR2 FQGNSA, per germline. CDR3 nucleotides: TGTGCCAGCACCCTAAGGGCAGGCAGTACTAATTCTGGGGCCAACGTCCTGACTTTC. Residues: CASTLRAGSTNSGANVLTF.

The chain is built from TRBV5-1 and TRBJ2-1, with D maybe TRBD1 (6 bases). Germline-derived CDR1 and CDR2 are SGHRS and YFSETQ. Trimming pared 0 bases from V and 6 bases from J, leaving 13 bases between. The CDR3 runs 15 residues. The chain's CDR3 is CASSLEGQPFNEQFF. CDR3 nucleotides: TGCGCCAGCAGCTTGGAAGGACAGCCTTTCAATGAGCAGTTCTTC.

This chain connects TRBV6-5 to TRBJ2-1; 7 bases match TRBD2. Germline V gives CDR1 MNHEY, CDR2 SVGAGI. V trimming: 2 bases; J trimming: 6 bases; junction bases outside the gene matches: 7. The CDR3 length is 15 residues. The CDR3 DNA reads as TGTGCCAGCAGTTACAACGGGGGGACTTTCAATGAGCAGTTCTTC. This encodes CASSYNGGTFNEQFF.

V gene TRBV27 combines with J gene TRBJ1-4; D remains unclear. The length of the CDR3 is 13 residues. V dropped 10 bases and J dropped 0 bases, with 9 bases sitting between them. Germline V CDR1 and CDR2: MNHEY, SMNVEV (reference sequence). The CDR3 protein is CATRPSTNEKLFF. The DNA for the CDR3 is TGTGCCACCCGACCTTCAACTAATGAAAAACTGTTTTTT.

This clone was detected a few times. The rearrangement uses TRBV19 and TRBJ1-1; 10 bases agree with TRBD1. There are 13 residues in the CDR3. V shed 5 bases and J 11 bases; nucleotides not matched to a gene: 8. From germline, CDR1 is LNHDA and CDR2 SQIVND (reference sequence). The CDR3, as DNA: TGTGCCAGTAGTCCGTGGACAGGGGGGAATGCTTTCTTT. Protein: CASSPWTGGNAFF.

This chain links TRBV9 with TRBJ2-7; 12 bases align to TRBD2. CDR1 is SGDLS and CDR2 is YYNGEE in the germline V gene. This CDR3 comprises 16 residues. The trim removed 2 bases at V and 2 bases at J, leaving 5 bases unmatched. The chain's CDR3 is CASSVAWTSGTYEQYF. The CDR3 nucleotides read TGTGCCAGCAGCGTCGCTTGGACTAGCGGGACCTACGAGCAGTACTTC.

This clone has more than one count but fewer than ten. The chain links TRBV30 to TRBJ2-7; a possible D gene is TRBD1 (5 bases). Trimming removed 3 bases from V and 0 bases from J, with 12 bases in between. Germline assignment: CDR1 GTSNPN and CDR2 SVGIG (reference sequence). This CDR3 has 14 residues. CDR3 bases: TGTGCCTGGAGCCCGCAGGGCAGCTCCTACGAGCAGTACTTC. It encodes CAWSPQGSSYEQYF.

This clone has a single count. The chain has TRBV25-1 and TRBJ1-4; perhaps TRBD1 as D (6 bases). The germline V gene has CDR1 MGHDK and CDR2 SYGVNS. This CDR3 spans 14 amino acids. V lost 8 bases and J 8 bases, leaving 18 bases between the germline ends. CDR3 amino acids: CASGNGGRGEKLFF. In nucleotides, the CDR3 is TGTGCCAGCGGTAATGGGGGGCGCGGGGAAAAACTGTTTTTT.

This chain joins TRBV7-2 and TRBJ2-7; possible D gene TRBD1, 5 bases. Germline CDR1 SGHTA, CDR2 FQGNSA. The CDR3 length is 14 residues. V was cut by 0 bases and J by 4 bases, with 10 bases left in between. The CDR3 protein is CASSLAQGRYEQYF. In DNA, the CDR3 is TGTGCCAGCAGCTTAGCGCAGGGCAGATACGAGCAGTACTTC.

The chain joins TRBV7-8 to TRBJ1-3; possible D gene TRBD1, 5 bases. V was clipped by 0 bases and J by 0 bases, with 12 bases between them. The CDR3 contains 17 residues. Germline V gene data show CDR1 as SGHVS and CDR2 as FQNEAQ. CDR3 nucleotide sequence: TGTGCCAGCAGCTTAGCGGTTATCGGGGGCTCTGGAAACACCATATATTTT. Translated, it gives CASSLAVIGGSGNTIYF. Looking up the rest from reference TRBV7-8 and TRBJ1-3 gives the full variable domain: GAGVSQSPRYKVAKRGQDVALRCDPISGHVSLFWYQQALGQGPEFLTYFQNEAQLDKSGLPSDRFFAERPEGSVSTLKIQRTQQEDSAVYLCASSLAVIGGSGNTIYFGEGSWLTVV.